The 6 T cell receptor beta chains reported below all come from one sample, sequenced in a study of shared clonotypes between healthy human individuals. Repertoires were generated with immunoSEQ multiplex PCR, while TCRdb's copy carries only in-frame clones and drops some. The sample lists over a million clones; approximately 80% were seen once. Sequences were obtained from memory CD4+ T cells from PBMCs. As for subset: CD45RA-negative fraction. Source of these receptors: a man aged 18 to 35 in good health. Some clones in this sample may be carry-over from other donors' samples.

On this clone itself: Being one base from a much bigger clone, this may be a read error. Here the CDR3 DNA reads TGTGCCAGCAGTCACTCCTACGAGCAGTACTTC. It translates to CASSHSYEQYF. This rearrangement joins TRBV6-5 to TRBJ2-7, with D hard to call. This CDR3 comprises 11 residues. Germline V gives CDR1 MNHEY, CDR2 SVGAGI.

As regards this clone: Other DNA sequences in the sample encode the same CDR3. The V gene is TRBV2, the J gene TRBJ2-7; D uncertain. CDR1 is SNHLY, CDR2 FYNNEI, per germline. The germline V and J ends were trimmed by 6 bases and 4 bases, with 7 bases remaining between them. The CDR3 covers 11 residues. CDR3 amino acids: CASSPVYEQYF. For the CDR3, the DNA is TGTGCCAGCAGCCCGGTTTACGAGCAGTACTTC.

The chain carries TRBV7-2 and TRBJ2-7; TRBD2 might be the D (6 bases). Germline-derived CDR1 and CDR2 are SGHTA and FQGNSA. This CDR3 spans 15 amino acids. V lost 5 bases and J lost 2, with 16 bases in between. The CDR3 sequence: CASSQQDYAPYEQYF. The DNA of the CDR3 is TGTGCCAGCAGCCAACAGGACTATGCCCCCTACGAGCAGTACTTC.

The J gene is TRBJ1-5, the V gene TRBV19; no reliable D call. Germline V gives CDR1 LNHDA, CDR2 SQIVND (reference sequence). Trimming removed 1 base from V and 4 bases from J, with 11 bases in between. CDR3 length equals 15 residues. CDR3 loop: CASSIGPARNQPQHF. The DNA for the CDR3 is TGTGCCAGTAGTATAGGACCGGCCAGGAATCAGCCCCAGCATTTT.

The chain uses TRBV29-1 and TRBJ2-1, with 9 bases identical to TRBD2. Germline trimming cut 4 bases from V and 0 bases from J; bases unmatched to any gene: 4. In germline, CDR1 is SQVTM, CDR2 ANQGSEA. This CDR3 has 15 amino acids. Here the CDR3 reads CSVAGTSYSYNEQFF. In DNA form, the CDR3 reads TGCAGCGTTGCCGGGACTAGCTACTCCTACAATGAGCAGTTCTTC.

This chain connects TRBV30 to TRBJ2-2; D remains unclear. The CDR3 is 14 residues long. Germline lookup yields CDR1 GTSNPN and CDR2 SVGIG (reference sequence). With 5 bases removed from V and 1 base from J, the gap between germline ends came to 11 bases. The CDR3 DNA sequence: TGTGCCTGGTTACAGAGATTGAACACCGGGGAGCTGTTTTTT. This translates into CAWLQRLNTGELFF.